A single sample gave rise to the 25 T cell receptor beta chains below, sequenced in a study of CD8 T cell repertoires and HIV-1 epitope variants. The protocol was immunoSEQ multiplex PCR, while the TCRdb copy is restricted to in-frame clones and leaves out a portion. The data contain about 95,000 clones, roughly four fifths of them singletons. The specimen was uncultured baseline CD8+ T cells from peripheral blood mononuclear cells (PBMCs). These TCRs come from a male donor with HIV.

The CDR3 reads CASTPSREGKAFF. The CDR3 nucleotides read TGTGCCAGCACTCCCAGTAGGGAGGGAAAAGCTTTCTTT. The chain couples TRBV28 to TRBJ1-1; D uncertain. V gave up 7 bases and J gave up 9 bases, with 18 bases separating them. Germline-derived CDR1 and CDR2 are MDHEN and SYDVKM. The CDR3 extends over 13 amino acids.

Only a few counts were recorded for this clone. The V call is TRBV7-2, the J call TRBJ1-2, with D unresolved. The CDR3 is 14 residues long. CDR1 and CDR2 (germline): SGHTA, FQGNSA. V lost 5 bases, J lost 3 bases, and 13 bases lay in between. CDR3 residues: CASSRGGEYYGYTF. DNA of the CDR3: TGTGCCAGCAGCCGGGGTGGAGAGTACTATGGCTACACCTTC.

This clone has more than one count but fewer than ten. This chain links TRBV5-1 with TRBJ2-5, with D possibly being TRBD1 (7 bases). Germline V gene sequence: CDR1 SGHRS, CDR2 YFSETQ. CDR3 size: 15 residues. The V end lost 1 base, the J end lost 0 bases, and 10 bases lay between the germline ends. This chain's CDR3 is CASSLQGGHQETQYF. The CDR3 DNA follows: TGCGCCAGCAGCTTGCAGGGGGGCCACCAAGAGACCCAGTACTTC.

This chain links TRBV5-4 with TRBJ2-7, with D perhaps assigned TRBD1 or TRBD2 (6 bases each). The CDR3 length is 14 residues. Per the germline V gene, CDR1 is SGHNT and CDR2 is YYREEE (reference sequence). The V end lost 5 bases, the J end lost 2 bases, and 14 bases lay between the germline ends. For the CDR3, the DNA is TGTGCCAGCAGACTCACGGGGGCCGCCTACGAGCAGTACTTC. This encodes CASRLTGAAYEQYF.

This clone has only a few counts. The rearrangement links TRBV27 to TRBJ1-2; perhaps TRBD1 as D (5 bases). V lost 3 bases to trimming and J lost 3 bases, with 8 bases between them. In germline, CDR1 is MNHEY, CDR2 SMNVEV (reference sequence). This CDR3 is 13 amino acids long. In DNA, the CDR3 is TGTGCCAGCAGTTTTATAGGGGACTATGGCTACACCTTC. It encodes CASSFIGDYGYTF.

V is TRBV5-4 and J is TRBJ2-3; the D call may be TRBD1 or TRBD2 (5 bases each). This CDR3 comprises 15 residues. CDR1 is SGHNT and CDR2 is YYREEE in the germline V gene (reference sequence). Trimming removed 3 bases from V and 5 bases from J, with 16 bases in between. The CDR3 here is CASSSGPSGQDTQYF. The DNA for the CDR3 is TGTGCCAGCAGCTCGGGACCGAGCGGCCAAGATACGCAGTATTTT.

The chain uses TRBV6-5 and TRBJ2-1; maybe TRBD2 (5 bases). Trimming pared 6 bases from V and 9 bases from J, leaving 18 bases between. Germline V CDR1 and CDR2: MNHEY, SVGAGI. The CDR3 totals 14 residues. CDR3 residues: CASSPRTSMGEQFF. The CDR3 nucleotides are TGTGCCAGCAGCCCACGCACTAGTATGGGTGAGCAGTTCTTC.

The J gene is TRBJ2-7, the V gene TRBV2, with D hard to call. The V gene's germline CDR1 is SNHLY and CDR2 FYNNEI. CDR3 length equals 12 residues. The V and J ends lost 6 bases and 3 bases respectively, with 9 bases between them. CDR3 nucleotide sequence: TGTGCCAGCAGCCGGCTGGGCTACGAGCAGTACTTC. It specifies CASSRLGYEQYF.

CDR3 DNA sequence: TGTGCCAGCTCAACCAGACAGACTTACGAGCAGTACTTC. It is translated as CASSTRQTYEQYF. V and J are TRBV18 and TRBJ2-7, with D tentatively TRBD1 (5 bases). The CDR3 loop spans 13 amino acids. Germline CDR1 KGHSH, CDR2 LQKENI. V lost 5 bases and J lost 4, with 12 bases in between.

The chain joins TRBV28 to TRBJ2-7, with D perhaps TRBD2 (6 bases). Germline values: CDR1 MDHEN, CDR2 SYDVKM. The ends were cut back, 3 bases at V and 0 bases at J, with 9 bases in the middle. This CDR3 spans 14 amino acids. This CDR3 reads CASSFLDYSYEQYF. Here the CDR3 DNA reads TGTGCCAGCAGTTTTTTGGACTACTCCTACGAGCAGTACTTC.

A single count supports this clone. The chain couples TRBV30 to TRBJ1-2, with D unresolved. V lost 0 bases and J lost 4, with 6 bases in between. The germline gives CDR1 GTSNPN, CDR2 SVGIG (reference sequence). This CDR3 spans 12 amino acids. This CDR3 reads CAWSVTSYGYTF. The CDR3, as DNA: TGTGCCTGGAGTGTAACCAGCTATGGCTACACCTTC.

There are a few counts of this clone. This chain joins TRBV19 and TRBJ2-3; 8 bases align to TRBD1. The CDR3 length is 15 residues. Germline assignment: CDR1 LNHDA and CDR2 SQIVND (reference sequence). V lost 6 bases and J lost 4; bases outside the gene matches: 9. The CDR3 here is CASRASGGVSDTQYF. CDR3 in DNA: TGTGCCAGTAGGGCCTCAGGGGGCGTCTCAGATACGCAGTATTTT.

There are a few counts of this clone. The gene calls are TRBV7-9 and TRBJ2-5; 8 nucleotides line up with TRBD1. V shed 3 bases and J 2 bases; nucleotides not matched to a gene: 11. CDR3 size: 17 residues. Per germline, CDR1 SEHNR and CDR2 FQNEAQ (reference sequence). The CDR3 protein is CASSFQGASGGQETQYF. The CDR3 nucleotides are TGTGCCAGCAGCTTCCAGGGGGCCTCGGGTGGTCAAGAGACCCAGTACTTC.

This clone was counted a few times. The rearrangement uses TRBV4-1 and TRBJ1-2; the D gene is possibly TRBD1 (6 bases). The CDR3 has 15 amino acids. Trimming removed 4 bases from V and 0 bases from J, with 12 bases in between. CDR1 and CDR2 from the germline V gene are MGHRA and YSYEKL. The CDR3 DNA follows: TGCGCCAGCAGCCCTTACAGGGATACTAACTATGGCTACACCTTC. Encoded protein: CASSPYRDTNYGYTF.

V and J are TRBV28 and TRBJ2-1, with D tentatively TRBD2 (6 bases). V was shortened by 8 bases and J by 12 bases, with 26 bases between the two germline ends. Germline lookup yields CDR1 MDHEN and CDR2 SYDVKM. The CDR3 consists of 15 residues. The CDR3 region has the DNA TGTGCCAGCGGTAACGGGGCGGGGCTATACGAAGGGCAGTTCTTC. This sequence encodes CASGNGAGLYEGQFF.

V is TRBV7-9 and J is TRBJ2-4; D is perhaps TRBD2 (6 bases). The ends were cut back, 4 bases at V and 7 bases at J, with 14 bases in the middle. The CDR3 length is 14 residues. Germline loops: CDR1 SEHNR, CDR2 FQNEAQ (reference sequence). As DNA, the CDR3 is TGTGCCAGCAGCTCCGGATTTGGGGGGAACATTCAGTACTTC. Its protein product is CASSSGFGGNIQYF.

This clone was recorded a few times. The chain is built from TRBV9 and TRBJ1-1, with D unresolved. V was shortened by 6 bases and J by 10 bases, with 10 bases between the two germline ends. The CDR3 contains 10 residues. CDR1 SGDLS and CDR2 YYNGEE come from the germline V gene. CDR3 coding DNA: TGTGCCAGCATAAGGGAGGTAGCTTTCTTT. This codes for CASIREVAFF.

This chain joins TRBV29-1 and TRBJ1-2; a weak D match, TRBD1 (6 bases). The CDR3 contains 12 residues. The V end was cut by 4 bases, the J end by 4 bases, with 10 bases between. CDR1 and CDR2 from the germline V gene are SQVTM and ANQGSEA. CDR3 nucleotide sequence: TGCAGCGTTGGTGGCAGGGGCTATGGCTACACCTTC. This gives the protein CSVGGRGYGYTF.

The chain employs TRBV28 and TRBJ2-3; D unclear. Germline loops: CDR1 MDHEN, CDR2 SYDVKM. The CDR3 sequence is 16 residues long. V shed 3 bases and J shed 0 bases, with 13 bases lying between them. CDR3 amino acids: CASSFSGTPSTDTQYF. The CDR3 region has the DNA TGTGCCAGCAGTTTCTCTGGTACTCCTAGCACAGATACGCAGTATTTT.

This chain links TRBV27 with TRBJ1-1, with a weak D call TRBD1 (6 bases). V shed 5 bases and J shed 6 bases, with 13 bases lying between them. Germline V gene data show CDR1 as MNHEY and CDR2 as SMNVEV (reference sequence). There are 13 residues in the CDR3. The CDR3 protein is CASSPLGGSEAFF. The CDR3 coding sequence is TGTGCCAGCAGTCCGCTGGGGGGCTCTGAAGCTTTCTTT.

The chain employs TRBV27 and TRBJ2-3, with TRBD2 identical over 10 bases. The CDR3 has 15 amino acids. V gave up 5 bases and J gave up 3 bases; unmatched junction bases: 5. CDR1 MNHEY and CDR2 SMNVEV come from the germline V gene (reference sequence). CDR3 DNA: TGTGCCAGCAGTCGGGGGACTAGCGTTACAGATACGCAGTATTTT. Residues: CASSRGTSVTDTQYF.

This chain joins TRBV14 and TRBJ1-2; the D is unclear. V lost 0 bases, J lost 8 bases, and 7 bases lay in between. CDR1 is SGHDN, CDR2 FVKESK, per germline. The CDR3 sequence is 12 residues long. The CDR3 region has the DNA TGTGCCAGCAGCCAAGAGTGGCAGGGCTACACCTTC. This sequence encodes CASSQEWQGYTF.

This chain links TRBV2 with TRBJ1-1; the D gene is possibly TRBD1 (5 bases). Germline CDR1 is SNHLY and CDR2 is FYNNEI. The CDR3 is 14 amino acids. The V and J ends lost 7 bases and 1 base respectively, with 13 bases between them. The CDR3 bases are TGTGCCAGCACCCAGGGTCACCCGAACACTGAAGCTTTCTTT. Encoded protein: CASTQGHPNTEAFF.

The chain joins TRBV5-6 to TRBJ2-7, with D uncertain. CDR3 length: 13 amino acids. Trimming cost V 1 base and J 3 bases, with 8 bases left between them. Germline loops: CDR1 SGHDT, CDR2 YYEEEE. The CDR3 here is CASSLLPGYEQYF. CDR3 DNA sequence: TGTGCCAGCAGCTTGTTGCCAGGCTACGAGCAGTACTTC. The entire variable domain, with the rest obtained from reference TRBV5-6 and TRBJ2-7, is as follows: DAGVTQSPTHLIKTRGQQVTLRCSPKSGHDTVSWYQQALGQGPQFIFQYYEEEERQRGNFPDRFSGHQFPNYSSELNVNALLLGDSALYLCASSLLPGYEQYFGPGTRLTVT.

This clone was detected a few times. V is TRBV5-4 and J is TRBJ2-5; D unclear. V lost 4 bases, J lost 2 bases, and 6 bases lay in between. The CDR3 covers 12 residues. Looked up from germline, CDR1 is SGHNT and CDR2 is YYREEE (reference sequence). The CDR3 sequence: CASSKIQETQYF. DNA for the CDR3: TGTGCCAGCAGCAAAATACAAGAGACCCAGTACTTC.